Listed below are T cell receptor beta chains from one sample, sequenced in a study of T cell responses to AZD1222 COVID-19 vaccine. Profiled with immunoSEQ multiplex PCR; TCRdb holds only in-frame clones, not every one. The sample carries approximately 150,000 clones, approximately 90% recorded once. Source: peripheral blood, taken 28 days after the second AZD1222 dose. The receptors originated from an adult who received the AZD1222 COVID-19 vaccine. CDR3s leave out the opening cysteine and the closing phenylalanine or tryptophan.

V gene	J gene	CDR3 protein
TRBV2	TRBJ1-1	ASEDRAKEMNTEAF
TRBV14	TRBJ1-2	ASSKTEIYGYT
TRBV10-2	TRBJ2-5	ASSESLGLAGETQY
TRBV5-6	TRBJ2-3	ASSWGSDKFTDTQY
TRBV6-2/TRBV6-3	TRBJ2-5	ASSYSYSGEETQY
TRBV18	TRBJ2-2	ASSPTGGAANTGELF
TRBV7-2	TRBJ1-1	ASSSPRTGNTEAF
TRBV9	TRBJ1-1	ASSFNNLGGGGTEAF
TRBV5-4	TRBJ2-3	ASSAAPTSRGTDTQY
TRBV6-2/TRBV6-3	TRBJ1-5	ASSYPNAAAQH
TRBV5-1	TRBJ2-5	ASSLGTRETQY
TRBV27	TRBJ2-7	ASSLRRGTYEQY
TRBV9	TRBJ2-3	ASSVVGGRTVTDTQY
TRBV7-3	TRBJ2-1	ASSLAGTSGVPGANEQF
TRBV7-6	TRBJ2-7	ASSPLTEQY
TRBV28	TRBJ1-4	ASSLRDPGEKLF
TRBV6-2/TRBV6-3	TRBJ1-5	ASSRGEAQPQH
TRBV6-8	TRBJ1-1	ARSAYPTGRPTRNTEAF
TRBV7-9	TRBJ2-1	ASSFGTGEQF
TRBV19	TRBJ1-5	ASSISQAPGNRPQH
TRBV7-9	TRBJ2-1	ASSFSDEQF
TRBV5-4	TRBJ1-2	ATQTGGLRGYT
TRBV19	TRBJ2-7	ASSIRYSYEQY
TRBV19	TRBJ1-2	ATKQGMVDGYT
TRBV4-2	TRBJ2-1	ASSQDFGRYNEQF
TRBV19	TRBJ1-2	ASSILGQGDYGYT